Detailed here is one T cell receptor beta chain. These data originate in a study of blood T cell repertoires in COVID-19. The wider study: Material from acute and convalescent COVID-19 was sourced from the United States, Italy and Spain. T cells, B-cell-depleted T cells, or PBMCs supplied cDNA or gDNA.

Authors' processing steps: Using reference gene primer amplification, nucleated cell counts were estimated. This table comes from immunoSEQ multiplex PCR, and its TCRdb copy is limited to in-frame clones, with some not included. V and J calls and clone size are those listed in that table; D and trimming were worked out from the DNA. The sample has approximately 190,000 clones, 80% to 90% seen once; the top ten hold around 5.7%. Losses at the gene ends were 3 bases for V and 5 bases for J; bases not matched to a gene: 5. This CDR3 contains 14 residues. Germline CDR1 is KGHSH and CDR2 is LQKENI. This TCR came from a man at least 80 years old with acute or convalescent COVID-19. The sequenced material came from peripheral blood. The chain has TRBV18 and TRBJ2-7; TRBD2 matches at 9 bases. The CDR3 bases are TGTGCCAGCTCACCTCAAGGACTAGCGAACGAGCAGTACTTC. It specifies CASSPQGLANEQYF. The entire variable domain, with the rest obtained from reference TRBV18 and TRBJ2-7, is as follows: NAGVMQNPRHLVRRRGQEARLRCSPMKGHSHVYWYRQLPEEGLKFMVYLQKENIIDESGMPKERFSAEFPKEGPSILRIQQVVRGDSAAYFCASSPQGLANEQYFGPGTRLTVT.